The 25 T cell receptor beta chains given below trace back to one sample, sequenced in a study of blood T cell repertoires in COVID-19. Profiling relied on immunoSEQ multiplex PCR, and the TCRdb table lists in-frame clones only, not all of them. The sample records some 290,000 clones, approximately 91% being singletons. The sample was PBMCs or T cells enriched from blood (not recorded which). The receptor set was obtained from a woman under 40 who had been exposed to COVID-19.

The chain combines TRBV30 with TRBJ1-2, with a possible D match to TRBD1 (5 bases). CDR3 length equals 12 residues. V lost 4 bases to trimming and J lost 5 bases, with 11 bases between them. Germline V gene lookup returns CDR1 GTSNPN and CDR2 SVGIG (reference sequence). CDR3 DNA: TGTGCCTGGACCTATGACAGTTATGGCTACACCTTC. Its protein product is CAWTYDSYGYTF.

This clone was observed once. The chain has TRBV24-1 and TRBJ1-5; 9 nucleotides match TRBD1. Trimming removed 4 bases from V and 6 bases from J; junction bases left unmatched: 3. The CDR3 loop spans 14 amino acids. Germline loops: CDR1 KGHDR, CDR2 SFDVKD. The CDR3 sequence is CATSEGQGSQPQHF. The CDR3, as DNA: TGTGCCACCAGTGAGGGACAGGGTAGTCAGCCCCAGCATTTT.

The rearrangement links TRBV7-2 to TRBJ1-1; the match to TRBD1 covers 10 bases. V gave up 4 bases and J gave up 6 bases; unmatched junction bases: 11. CDR3 length: 16 amino acids. Germline CDR1 and CDR2: SGHTA and FQGNSA. CDR3 amino acids: CASSSPPGQGRPEAFF. In DNA, the CDR3 is TGTGCCAGCAGCTCTCCCCCGGGACAGGGGCGACCTGAAGCTTTCTTT.

This clone was detected only once. The chain combines TRBV24-1 with TRBJ1-2, with D possibly matching TRBD1 (6 bases). Germline V gene sequence: CDR1 KGHDR, CDR2 SFDVKD. This CDR3 comprises 14 residues. Trimming took 0 bases from V and 8 from J, leaving 12 bases between them. The CDR3, as DNA: TGTGCCACCAGTGATTTGGACAGGTTCGGGGGCTACACCTTC. Translated: CATSDLDRFGGYTF.

The J gene is TRBJ1-6, the V gene TRBV7-6, with D tentatively TRBD1 (5 bases). CDR1 and CDR2 (germline): SGHVS, FNYEAQ. The CDR3 loop spans 16 amino acids. The V gene lost 3 bases and the J gene lost 7 bases, with 16 bases spanning the gap. CDR3 protein: CASSFRALDRNSPLHF. The DNA of the CDR3 is TGTGCCAGCAGCTTCAGGGCTTTAGACAGAAATTCACCCCTCCACTTT.

The chain links TRBV6-5 to TRBJ1-2; 7 nucleotides agree with TRBD1. From germline, CDR1 is MNHEY and CDR2 SVGAGI. The length of the CDR3 is 14 residues. With 0 bases clipped from V and 6 bases from J, the junction kept 4 bases outside the gene matches. For the CDR3, the DNA is TGTGCCAGCAGTTACTCCCGGGACAGACATGGCTACACCTTC. It yields the protein CASSYSRDRHGYTF.

For the CDR3, the DNA is TGCGCCAGCAGCCAAGATTTGGCAGGCCGCACAGATACGCAGTATTTT. This translates into CASSQDLAGRTDTQYF. V usage is TRBV4-3 and J usage is TRBJ2-3; unclear D gene. The V gene lost 0 bases and the J gene lost 1 base, with 11 bases spanning the gap. CDR1 is LGHNA, CDR2 YSLEER, per germline. CDR3 size: 16 residues.

The chain joins TRBV5-6 to TRBJ2-1; D is uncertain. Looked up from germline, CDR1 is SGHDT and CDR2 is YYEEEE. V was clipped by 0 bases and J by 7 bases, with 5 bases between them. This CDR3 contains 12 residues. The DNA of the CDR3 is TGTGCCAGCAGCTTGGTCTCGAATGAGCAGTTCTTC. It specifies CASSLVSNEQFF.

The chain couples TRBV7-2 to TRBJ2-1; 11 nucleotides match TRBD2. Looked up from germline, CDR1 is SGHTA and CDR2 is FQGNSA. The CDR3 is 18 residues long. After removal of 2 bases from V and 3 bases from J, the junction contained 9 bases not matched to a gene. The DNA of the CDR3 is TGTGCCAGCAGCTTAACTAGCGGGGGCCCGAATATCTACAATGAGCAGTTCTTC. As protein: CASSLTSGGPNIYNEQFF. The entire variable domain, with the rest obtained from reference TRBV7-2 and TRBJ2-1, is as follows: GAGVSQSPSNKVTEKGKDVELRCDPISGHTALYWYRQSLGQGLEFLIYFQGNSAPDKSGLPSDRFSAERTGGSVSTLTIQRTQQEDSAVYLCASSLTSGGPNIYNEQFFGPGTRLTVL.

This chain uses TRBV29-1 with TRBJ2-2; 9 bases match TRBD1. This CDR3 region has 14 residues. With 6 bases clipped from V and 7 bases from J, the junction kept 9 bases outside the gene matches. The V gene's germline CDR1 is SQVTM and CDR2 ANQGSEA. The CDR3, as DNA: TGCAGCGTCGGACGACAGGGGGTGGGCGGGGAGCTGTTTTTT. Translating gives CSVGRQGVGGELFF.

This clone was observed a single time. The rearrangement uses TRBV5-5 and TRBJ2-7; D may be TRBD1 (6 bases). CDR3 size: 13 residues. CDR1 and CDR2 from the germline V gene are SGHKS and YYEKEE (reference sequence). Trimming took 1 base from V and 6 from J, leaving 11 bases between them. CDR3 sequence reads: CASSLWPGVEQYF. The CDR3, as DNA: TGTGCCAGCAGCTTGTGGCCAGGGGTCGAGCAGTACTTC. The whole variable domain, filled in from reference TRBV5-5 and TRBJ2-7, reads DAGVTQSPTHLIKTRGQQVTLRCSPISGHKSVSWYQQVLGQGPQFIFQYYEKEERGRGNFPDRFSARQFPNYSSELNVNALLLGDSALYLCASSLWPGVEQYFGPGTRLTVT.

The CDR3 DNA follows: TGTGCCAGCTCAGCTCCAAGGGGACAGAACACTGAAGCTTTCTTT. It translates to CASSAPRGQNTEAFF. The genes are TRBV18 and TRBJ1-1; weak D call: TRBD1 (6 bases). Trimming removed 5 bases from V and 1 base from J, with 14 bases in between. Looked up from germline, CDR1 is KGHSH and CDR2 is LQKENI. The CDR3 is made up of 15 amino acids.

The chain has TRBV5-1 and TRBJ1-2, with 10 positions matching TRBD1. Germline values: CDR1 SGHRS, CDR2 YFSETQ. CDR3 length: 16 residues. V lost 4 bases, J lost 8 bases, and 14 bases stayed unmatched. CDR3 amino acids: CASSMRAGQGFKGYTF. CDR3 nucleotides: TGCGCCAGCAGCATGAGAGCGGGACAGGGGTTCAAGGGCTACACCTTC.

The V and J genes are TRBV10-2 and TRBJ1-5; D uncertain. Germline-derived CDR1 and CDR2 are WSHSY and SAAADI. Trimming shortened V by 5 bases and J by 6 bases, and 20 bases separated the two germline ends. This CDR3 has 16 residues. The CDR3 coding sequence is TGCGCCAGCAGTCCGGTCTCTGCCTTTTCTAGTCAGCCCCAGCATTTT. Its translation: CASSPVSAFSSQPQHF.

V and J are TRBV19 and TRBJ1-5; D may be TRBD1 (5 bases). V was clipped by 7 bases and J by 4 bases, with 11 bases between them. This CDR3 spans 13 amino acids. Looked up from germline, CDR1 is LNHDA and CDR2 is SQIVND (reference sequence). DNA for the CDR3: TGTGCCAGTAATCCCAGGGTTAATCAGCCCCAGCATTTT. The encoded protein is CASNPRVNQPQHF.

The chain combines TRBV19 with TRBJ1-6; no clear D gene. The CDR3 sequence is 14 residues long. Germline V gene lookup returns CDR1 LNHDA and CDR2 SQIVND (reference sequence). V lost 3 bases, J lost 9 bases, and 12 bases lay in between. This chain's CDR3 is CASSIGGRASPLHF. For the CDR3, the DNA is TGTGCCAGTAGTATTGGAGGGAGGGCTTCACCCCTCCACTTT.

The gene calls are TRBV28 and TRBJ1-2, with 8 bases that match TRBD1. The CDR3 sequence is 12 residues long. With 5 bases clipped from V and 7 bases from J, the junction kept 3 bases outside the gene matches. Per germline, CDR1 MDHEN and CDR2 SYDVKM. CDR3 sequence: CASSQGAGGYTF. The CDR3, as DNA: TGTGCCAGCAGTCAGGGGGCGGGTGGCTACACCTTC.

The chain employs TRBV7-9 and TRBJ2-3; the match to TRBD2 covers 7 bases. The CDR3 consists of 16 residues. Losses at the gene ends were 5 bases for V and 0 bases for J; bases not matched to a gene: 8. The germline V gene encodes CDR1 SEHNR and CDR2 FQNEAQ (reference sequence). CDR3 sequence: CASSVLAASSTDTQYF. DNA of the CDR3: TGTGCCAGCAGCGTCCTAGCGGCCTCTAGCACAGATACGCAGTATTTT.

V usage is TRBV4-1 and J usage is TRBJ2-5, with D possibly being TRBD2 (7 bases). The V end was cut by 0 bases, the J end by 1 base, with 9 bases between. CDR3 length equals 15 residues. Germline V gene sequence: CDR1 MGHRA, CDR2 YSYEKL. CDR3 DNA sequence: TGCGCCAGCAGCCAAGACGGGGGGCCCCAAGAGACCCAGTACTTC. Translated: CASSQDGGPQETQYF.

A single count supports this clone. This chain uses TRBV18 with TRBJ1-1; TRBD1 is a possible D gene (5 bases). The CDR3 has 14 residues. Germline CDR1 reads KGHSH; CDR2 reads LQKENI. V lost 2 bases, J lost 5 bases, and 12 bases lay in between. CDR3 DNA sequence: TGTGCCAGCTCACCAGGCAGGGATTGGACTGAAGCTTTCTTT. This codes for CASSPGRDWTEAFF.

V gene TRBV29-1 combines with J gene TRBJ1-2; TRBD1 matches 8 bases. V dropped 7 bases and J dropped 4; count of bases not matched to a gene: 5. The CDR3 covers 12 residues. Germline V CDR1 and CDR2: SQVTM, ANQGSEA. CDR3 in DNA: TGCAGCGCTCCTGGGACAGGCTATGGCTACACCTTC. Translating it yields CSAPGTGYGYTF.

The chain uses TRBV15 and TRBJ1-1; TRBD1 is a possible D gene (5 bases). The ends were cut back, 1 base at V and 6 bases at J, with 15 bases in the middle. Germline-derived CDR1 and CDR2 are LNHNV and YYDKDF (reference sequence). The CDR3 consists of 15 residues. The CDR3 loop is CATSRGEGLRAEAFF. CDR3 DNA sequence: TGTGCCACCAGCAGAGGGGAGGGGTTAAGGGCTGAAGCTTTCTTT.

V and J are TRBV18 and TRBJ2-3, with D possibly being TRBD1 (5 bases). This CDR3 region has 16 residues. Germline V lookup: CDR1 KGHSH, CDR2 LQKENI. Trimming removed 5 bases at V and 0 bases at J, with 15 bases between. The CDR3 protein is CASSVTGVSSTDTQYF. CDR3 coding DNA: TGTGCCAGCTCAGTCACAGGAGTCTCTAGCACAGATACGCAGTATTTT.

The V call is TRBV3-1 (or the pseudogene TRBV3-2), the J call TRBJ1-2; tentatively, D is TRBD1 (5 bases). There are 13 residues in the CDR3. CDR1 is LGHDT and CDR2 is YNNKEL in the germline V gene (reference sequence). V lost 2 bases and J lost 4, with 8 bases in between. The CDR3 here is CASSQFQGYGYTF. The CDR3 region has the DNA TGTGCCAGCAGCCAATTCCAGGGCTATGGCTACACCTTC.

This clone was seen a single time. This rearrangement joins TRBV29-1 to TRBJ2-1, with D possibly matching TRBD2 (5 bases). The CDR3 has 13 amino acids. Germline CDR1 SQVTM, CDR2 ANQGSEA. V gave up 5 bases and J gave up 2 bases, with 10 bases separating them. CDR3 in amino acids: CSVSRGTYNEQFF. For the CDR3, the DNA is TGCAGCGTTAGTCGAGGGACCTACAATGAGCAGTTCTTC.